A single sample gave rise to the 19 T cell receptor beta chains below, sequenced in a study of CD8 T cells in ankylosing spondylitis. Findings and caveats of the study: Seemingly characteristic of ankylosing spondylitis blood was a TCR beta motif consisting of about 8 highly homologous variants.

TCRdb re-derived calls from the 5' RACE reads in MiXCR, one entry per CDR3 protein. The data hold some 220,000 distinct CDR3 sequences, with 7.3% observed a single time. For these TCRs, the target antigens are not known. The source material was blood, either unsorted or a sorted T cell fraction (not recorded which). These receptors all stem from a male donor with ankylosing spondylitis.

In its sample, this clonotype was seen a few times. V gene TRBV4-1 combines with J gene TRBJ2-5; TRBD2 matches at 12 bases. The CDR3 extends over 17 amino acids. The junction had 7 bases not matched to a gene; V was cut back by 0 bases and J by 5 bases. Per the germline V gene, CDR1 is MGHRA and CDR2 is YSYEKL. CDR3 bases: TGCGCCAGCAGCCAAGAGGCTAGCGGGGGGGGACAGGAGACCCAGTACTTC. It translates to CASSQEASGGGQETQYF.

This clonotype was picked up a small number of times. The CDR3 reads CASSGWAANQPQHF. The CDR3 bases are TGTGCCAGCAGTGGGTGGGCGGCTAATCAGCCCCAGCATTTT. This sequence joins TRBV25-1 and TRBJ1-5; D gene uncertain. Trimming took off 4 bases at V and 4 bases at J, with 11 bases between the two ends. From germline, CDR1 is MGHDK and CDR2 SYGVNS. This CDR3 comprises 14 residues.

On this clonotype: This sequence may be a read error, since a much larger clone differs from it by one base. The chain uses TRBV6-2 or TRBV6-3 and TRBJ1-2; TRBD1 matches at 7 bases. The length of the CDR3 is 14 residues. Germline V gene data show CDR1 as MNHEY and CDR2 as SVGEGT. The CDR3 reads CARRIIGQAYGYTF. The CDR3 DNA sequence: TGTGCCCGCAGAATAATTGGACAGGCCTATGGCTACACCTTC.

This clonotype was seen a few times. The rearrangement joins TRBV28 to TRBJ2-5; 7 bases fit TRBD1. The germline V gene has CDR1 MDHEN and CDR2 SYDVKM. Losses at the gene ends were 4 bases for V and 4 bases for J; bases not matched to a gene: 9. CDR3 length: 15 residues. The CDR3 region is CASSSTGVGGETQYF. Here the CDR3 DNA reads TGTGCCAGCAGTTCCACAGGGGTGGGTGGAGAGACCCAGTACTTC.

This clonotype was counted at least ten times. This sequence joins TRBV12-3 or TRBV12-4 and TRBJ2-3; perhaps D is TRBD1 or TRBD2 (5 bases each). The CDR3 totals 12 residues. Trimming cost V 1 base and J 6 bases, with 5 bases left between them. CDR3 amino acids: CASSLGGDTQYF. CDR3 in DNA: TGTGCCAGCAGTTTAGGGGGGGATACGCAGTATTTT.

This clonotype was counted between two and nine times. The CDR3 DNA is TGTGCCAGCAGCGTAGAGGTGTGGCGGGAGAGTGAGACCGGGGAGCTGTTTTTT. Translated: CASSVEVWRESETGELFF. J is TRBJ2-2 and V is TRBV9, with 7 bases lining up with TRBD2. Germline CDR1 SGDLS, CDR2 YYNGEE. Trimming took 0 bases from V and 5 from J; bases not matched to a gene: 13. This CDR3 spans 18 amino acids.

The chain links TRBV6-2 or TRBV6-3 to TRBJ1-5, with 9 bases lining up with TRBD1. In germline, CDR1 is MNHEY, CDR2 SVGEGT. V was pared by 5 bases and J by 2 bases, with 10 bases of the junction left unmatched. The CDR3 sequence is 17 residues long. DNA of the CDR3: TGTGCCAGCAGTGGTAAGAGGACAGGGGAAGGCAATCAGCCCCAGCATTTT. Amino acid sequence: CASSGKRTGEGNQPQHF.

In this sample, this clonotype turned up many times. The chain recombines TRBV4-2 with TRBJ2-1, with TRBD1 matching 7 bases. CDR1 and CDR2 (germline): LGHNA, YNFKEQ. The CDR3 extends over 16 amino acids. J was trimmed by 1 base and V by 3 bases; bases with no gene match: 6. The CDR3 loop is CASSQNTGVSYNEQFF. Written as DNA, the CDR3 is TGTGCCAGCAGCCAGAACACAGGGGTTTCCTACAATGAGCAGTTCTTC.

This clonotype was counted at least ten times. The gene calls are TRBV4-2 and TRBJ2-1; unclear D gene. CDR3 length equals 13 residues. Germline CDR1 reads LGHNA; CDR2 reads YNFKEQ. Trimming removed 8 bases at V and 2 bases at J, with 10 bases between. CDR3 DNA: TGTGCCAGCGCCATTGGCGCCTACAATGAGCAGTTCTTC. This encodes CASAIGAYNEQFF.

This clonotype was found many times. The chain combines TRBV4-3 with TRBJ1-5; 8 bases agree with TRBD1. Germline assignment: CDR1 LGHNA and CDR2 YSLEER. This CDR3 is built from 14 residues. Losses at the gene ends were 4 bases for V and 2 bases for J; bases not matched to a gene: 1. In DNA form, the CDR3 reads TGCGCCAGCAGCCTGGACAGGGGCAATCAGCCCCAGCATTTT. This codes for CASSLDRGNQPQHF.

This clonotype has more than one count but fewer than ten. J is TRBJ2-1 and V is TRBV19; TRBD2 matches 8 bases. This CDR3 contains 13 residues. Germline trimming cut 9 bases from V and 10 bases from J; bases unmatched to any gene: 11. Germline CDR1 reads LNHDA; CDR2 reads SQIVND (reference sequence). CDR3 sequence reads: CASDPGLGGEQFF. DNA of the CDR3: TGTGCCAGCGACCCGGGACTAGGCGGAGAGCAGTTCTTC. The full variable domain, completed using reference TRBV19 and TRBJ2-1, is DGGITQSPKYLFRKEGQNVTLSCEQNLNHDAMYWYRQDPGQGLRLIYYSQIVNDFQKGDIAEGYSVSREKKESFPLTVTSAQKNPTAFYLCASDPGLGGEQFFGPGTRLTVL.

This clonotype was detected only a few times. It is likely a read error, because the conserved phenylalanine at the end of the CDR3 is missing. The chain has TRBV29-1 and TRBJ1-2; TRBD1 agrees at 7 bases. CDR1 is SQVTM and CDR2 is ANQGSEA in the germline V gene. The CDR3 spans 13 residues. Germline trimming cut 5 bases from V and 6 bases from J; bases unmatched to any gene: 9. The CDR3 sequence: CSVTNTGQDGYTL. The CDR3, as DNA: TGCAGCGTTACAAATACCGGACAGGATGGCTACACCCTC.

V gene TRBV7-9 combines with J gene TRBJ2-7; no firm D call. CDR1 is SEHNR and CDR2 is FQNEAQ in the germline V gene (reference sequence). V dropped 5 bases and J dropped 5 bases, with 4 bases sitting between them. The CDR3 spans 10 residues. The CDR3 DNA reads TGTGCCAGCAGCAACGACGAGCAGTACTTC. Protein sequence: CASSNDEQYF.

This clonotype was detected a few times. The V gene is TRBV4-3, the J gene TRBJ2-7, with 10 bases fitting TRBD1. The germline V gene encodes CDR1 LGHNA and CDR2 YSLEER. J lost 6 bases, V lost 4 bases, and 6 bases had no gene match. The CDR3 length is 14 residues. CDR3 protein: CASSRGTGVTEQYF. DNA for the CDR3: TGCGCCAGCAGCCGAGGGACAGGGGTCACCGAGCAGTACTTC.

V is TRBV5-6 and J is TRBJ1-5; D may be TRBD1 (5 bases). With 2 bases removed from V and 5 bases from J, the gap between germline ends came to 11 bases. CDR3 length: 14 amino acids. From germline, CDR1 is SGHDT and CDR2 YYEEEE. CDR3 coding DNA: TGTGCCAGCAGCTTCGGCTTGGGGCATCAGCCCCAGCATTTT. Translating gives CASSFGLGHQPQHF.

V gene TRBV27 combines with J gene TRBJ2-5; D unclear. Germline CDR1 reads MNHEY; CDR2 reads SMNVEV (reference sequence). The CDR3 has 11 amino acids. V was cut by 8 bases and J by 7 bases, with 11 bases left in between. The CDR3 loop reads CASFTTVTQYF. Written as DNA, the CDR3 is TGTGCCAGCTTTACTACCGTGACCCAGTACTTC.

In this sample, this clonotype turned up many times. J is TRBJ2-1 and V is TRBV25-1; D remains unclear. The CDR3 is 14 amino acids. The ends were cut back, 0 bases at V and 6 bases at J, with 9 bases in the middle. Germline values: CDR1 MGHDK, CDR2 SYGVNS. The CDR3 is CASSEYRLANEQFF. CDR3 DNA sequence: TGTGCCAGCAGTGAATATCGGTTGGCCAATGAGCAGTTCTTC.

The V call is TRBV28, the J call TRBJ2-1; D possibly corresponds to TRBD1 (5 bases). In germline, CDR1 is MDHEN, CDR2 SYDVKM. This CDR3 is 13 amino acids long. Trimming took off 3 bases at V and 7 bases at J, with 10 bases between the two ends. The chain's CDR3 is CASSLWGENEQFF. Written as DNA, the CDR3 is TGTGCCAGCAGTTTGTGGGGCGAGAATGAGCAGTTCTTC.

This clonotype occurred many times. The chain carries TRBV6-5 and TRBJ2-1; possibly TRBD1 or TRBD2 for D (5 bases each). Looked up from germline, CDR1 is MNHEY and CDR2 is SVGAGI. The CDR3 contains 14 residues. Trimming took 4 bases from V and 4 from J, leaving 11 bases between them. CDR3 nucleotides: TGTGCCAGCAGTTCCCGGGGCCGATACAATGAGCAGTTCTTC. Translation: CASSSRGRYNEQFF.